This T cell receptor beta chain was identified in a study of blood T cell repertoires in COVID-19. About the research overall: COVID-19 samples from acute and convalescent phases originated in the United States, Italy and Spain.

The study recruited exposed participants who had met a COVID-19 case within 2 weeks before entry. Original handling: For nucleated cells, counts were estimated from reference gene primer amplification. Generated by immunoSEQ multiplex PCR, the TCRdb table keeps only in-frame clones and is missing some. The DNA gave D and trimming, while V, J and clone size come from that table. This table has some 340,000 clones, more than 90% appearing once. This receptor was obtained from a woman in her twenties or thirties who had been exposed to COVID-19. Sequencing was carried out using PBMCs or T cells enriched from blood (not recorded which).

DNA of the CDR3: TGTGCCAGCAGCAAATTCCAGGTGCGTATCACTGAAGCTTTCTTT. It is translated as CASSKFQVRITEAFF. The V and J genes are TRBV7-2 and TRBJ1-1; D is uncertain. V shed 5 bases and J shed 4 bases, with 17 bases lying between them. Germline V lookup: CDR1 SGHTA, CDR2 FQGNSA. The CDR3 sequence is 15 residues long.